This T cell receptor (beta chain) was identified during a study of early T cells in non-severe SARS-CoV-2 infection. Study overall: The sequenced material was bulk RNA from unsorted whole blood, and its chains were unpaired.

V shed 0 bases, J shed 8 bases, and the junction held 9 bases outside the gene matches. This CDR3 has 15 amino acids. Germline V lookup: CDR1 MGHRA, CDR2 YSYEKL. Study results and limitations: Using VDJdb, the matching emphasized anti-spike CD8 responses while missing private and CD4 specificities.

The protocol attached unique molecular identifiers to individual cDNA molecules. A single record per CDR3 protein comes from TCRdb applying MiXCR to the 5' RACE reads. This table holds about 82,000 distinct CDR3 sequences, roughly an eighth found once. This clonotype rates as medium-sized. The antigen remains unidentified. The chain combines TRBV4-1 with TRBJ1-2; 7 nucleotides align to TRBD1. The sequenced material came from whole blood. This receptor was obtained from an adult who was a healthcare worker with PCR-confirmed SARS-CoV-2 infection or an uninfected control (not recorded which). CDR3 amino acids: CASSQESTGLAGYTF. The CDR3 bases are TGCGCCAGCAGCCAAGAATCGACAGGGCTAGCGGGCTACACCTTC.